These 27 T cell receptor beta chains were sequenced from one sample in a study of neoadjuvant anti-PD-1 for oral cavity cancer. The protocol was immunoSEQ multiplex PCR, while the TCRdb copy is restricted to in-frame clones and leaves out a portion. The table has 65,000 to 95,000 clones, 84% seen once. The source was PBMCs, collected before nivolumab (anti-PD-1) treatment. Every receptor here comes from a person between 40 and 80 years old with oral cavity squamous cell carcinoma.

The V gene is TRBV7-9, the J gene TRBJ2-7; weak D call: TRBD1 (6 bases). From germline, CDR1 is SEHNR and CDR2 FQNEAQ (reference sequence). Trimming cost V 3 bases and J 4 bases, with 16 bases left between them. The CDR3 totals 15 residues. CDR3 DNA: TGTGCCAGCAGCTTTTCCCGGACAGCGAGTTACGAGCAGTACTTC. This codes for CASSFSRTASYEQYF.

The chain is built from TRBV5-6 and TRBJ2-3, with no clear D. CDR3 size: 16 residues. The V end was cut by 3 bases, the J end by 1 base, with 15 bases between. Germline CDR1 SGHDT, CDR2 YYEEEE. The CDR3: CASSYGAFWGTDTQYF. CDR3 DNA sequence: TGTGCCAGCAGCTATGGTGCCTTCTGGGGCACAGATACGCAGTATTTT.

This chain uses TRBV5-6 with TRBJ2-3; no clear D. Germline-derived CDR1 and CDR2 are SGHDT and YYEEEE. Trimming removed 1 base at V and 1 base at J, with 7 bases between. CDR3 length: 14 residues. CDR3 residues: CASSLKQGTDTQYF. In nucleotides, the CDR3 is TGTGCCAGCAGCTTGAAGCAGGGCACAGATACGCAGTATTTT.

The chain carries TRBV5-1 and TRBJ1-2; 8 nucleotides match TRBD1. This CDR3 region has 16 residues. J was trimmed by 0 bases and V by 3 bases; bases with no gene match: 7. Germline V gives CDR1 SGHRS, CDR2 YFSETQ. Here the CDR3 reads CASSSGQARPNYGYTF. CDR3 bases: TGCGCCAGCAGCTCGGGACAGGCCCGACCTAACTATGGCTACACCTTC.

The chain joins TRBV6-1 to TRBJ2-7; D is undetermined. This CDR3 comprises 14 residues. CDR1 and CDR2 from the germline V gene are MNHNS and SASEGT. The ends were cut back, 6 bases at V and 7 bases at J, with 19 bases in the middle. CDR3 nucleotide sequence: TGTGCCAGCAGGTCGCGACAATCCATGTCGGAGCAGTACTTC. It yields the protein CASRSRQSMSEQYF.

The chain combines TRBV25-1 with TRBJ2-2; D is possibly TRBD2 (6 bases). The germline gives CDR1 MGHDK, CDR2 SYGVNS. The CDR3 sequence is 15 residues long. V was cut by 3 bases and J by 2 bases, with 10 bases left in between. Here the CDR3 reads CASSDPGLNTGELFF. The CDR3 bases are TGTGCCAGCAGTGATCCGGGACTTAACACCGGGGAGCTGTTTTTT.

V gene TRBV29-1 combines with J gene TRBJ1-4; no definite D call. The length of the CDR3 is 13 residues. Per the germline V gene, CDR1 is SQVTM and CDR2 is ANQGSEA. Trimming pared 4 bases from V and 2 bases from J, leaving 8 bases between. The CDR3 DNA is TGCAGCGTTGGCTACGGGACTAATGAAAAACTGTTTTTT. Encoded protein: CSVGYGTNEKLFF.

This chain connects TRBV7-2 to TRBJ1-5; TRBD1 aligns across 8 bases. Germline lookup yields CDR1 SGHTA and CDR2 FQGNSA. V trimming: 4 bases; J trimming: 4 bases; junction bases outside the gene matches: 3. There are 14 residues in the CDR3. Written as DNA, the CDR3 is TGTGCCAGCAGCTGGGACAGGACAAATCAGCCCCAGCATTTT. This gives the protein CASSWDRTNQPQHF.

The chain joins TRBV5-4 to TRBJ2-2; 7 bases map to TRBD2. The CDR3 extends over 17 amino acids. Germline CDR1 SGHNT, CDR2 YYREEE (reference sequence). V shed 6 bases and J 4 bases; nucleotides not matched to a gene: 15. The CDR3 nucleotides are TGTGCCAGCAACTCTGGGAGGGCGGAAGGCCCCACCGGGGAGCTGTTTTTT. Its protein is CASNSGRAEGPTGELFF.

A few counts support this clone. The chain uses TRBV25-1 and TRBJ1-1; D ambiguous. The CDR3 length is 13 residues. Germline values: CDR1 MGHDK, CDR2 SYGVNS. V was cut by 1 base and J by 5 bases, with 8 bases left in between. CDR3 bases: TGTGCCAGCAGTGAATTTAAGGATACTGAAGCTTTCTTT. The encoded protein is CASSEFKDTEAFF.

This rearrangement joins TRBV7-8 to TRBJ2-2; D might be TRBD1 or TRBD2, each matching 6 bases. Trimming left V 4 bases short and J 1 base short, with 13 bases between. The length of the CDR3 is 16 residues. Germline CDR1 SGHVS, CDR2 FQNEAQ. Here the CDR3 DNA reads TGTGCCAGCAGCTCTCAAGAGGGGGGGAACACCGGGGAGCTGTTTTTT. This sequence encodes CASSSQEGGNTGELFF.

The chain uses TRBV7-8 and TRBJ2-1; the D gene could be TRBD1 or TRBD2 (5 bases each). This CDR3 region has 15 residues. Per germline, CDR1 SGHVS and CDR2 FQNEAQ. With 3 bases removed from V and 5 bases from J, the gap between germline ends came to 14 bases. This CDR3 is CASSLTEGRHNEQFF. CDR3 DNA: TGTGCCAGCAGCTTGACAGAGGGACGGCACAATGAGCAGTTCTTC.

This clone was seen a few times. This rearrangement joins TRBV5-6 to TRBJ2-5; D might be TRBD1 (6 bases). The ends were cut back, 4 bases at V and 6 bases at J, with 10 bases in the middle. The CDR3 extends over 12 amino acids. CDR1 and CDR2 (germline): SGHDT, YYEEEE. CDR3 sequence (DNA): TGTGCCAGCAGCCCGGGACAAAAGACCCAGTACTTC. Translated: CASSPGQKTQYF. Using reference TRBV5-6 and TRBJ2-5 for the parts outside the CDR3, the full variable domain is DAGVTQSPTHLIKTRGQQVTLRCSPKSGHDTVSWYQQALGQGPQFIFQYYEEEERQRGNFPDRFSGHQFPNYSSELNVNALLLGDSALYLCASSPGQKTQYFGPGTRLLVL.

The chain joins TRBV6-6 to TRBJ2-3; 8 positions match TRBD2. V gave up 5 bases and J gave up 2 bases; unmatched junction bases: 6. This CDR3 is built from 15 residues. Germline V gene lookup returns CDR1 MNHNY and CDR2 SVGAGI (reference sequence). This chain's CDR3 is CASSPLLAATDTQYF. In DNA, the CDR3 is TGTGCCAGCAGTCCACTACTAGCGGCCACAGATACGCAGTATTTT.

In this sample, this clone turned up once. The chain couples TRBV9 to TRBJ2-3, with 8 bases lining up with TRBD2. The CDR3 contains 15 residues. Germline values: CDR1 SGDLS, CDR2 YYNGEE. V was pared by 0 bases and J by 6 bases, with 6 bases of the junction left unmatched. The CDR3 sequence is CASSVAGGGLDTQYF. The CDR3 DNA reads as TGTGCCAGCAGCGTAGCGGGGGGGGGTTTGGATACGCAGTATTTT.

This clone was recorded once. The chain combines TRBV5-1 with TRBJ1-1, with D maybe TRBD1 (5 bases). V lost 4 bases, J lost 4 bases, and 17 bases lay in between. The CDR3 extends over 15 amino acids. The germline gives CDR1 SGHRS, CDR2 YFSETQ. The CDR3 loop is CASSPGRGGGTEAFF. CDR3 sequence (DNA): TGCGCCAGCAGCCCTGGAAGGGGAGGTGGCACTGAAGCTTTCTTT.

The V and J genes are TRBV5-6 and TRBJ2-7; no clear D gene. The germline V gene has CDR1 SGHDT and CDR2 YYEEEE. Trimming cost V 0 bases and J 2 bases, with 12 bases left between them. CDR3 length equals 15 residues. Here the CDR3 reads CASSLGDTAPYEQYF. DNA for the CDR3: TGTGCCAGCAGCTTGGGTGACACTGCTCCCTACGAGCAGTACTTC.

The CDR3 sequence is CASRTSAYNEQFF. CDR3 bases: TGTGCCAGCAGAACTAGTGCTTACAATGAGCAGTTCTTC. The V call is TRBV2, the J call TRBJ2-1; D possibly corresponds to TRBD2 (5 bases). CDR1 is SNHLY and CDR2 is FYNNEI in the germline V gene. The V end lost 6 bases, the J end lost 4 bases, and 10 bases lay between the germline ends. The CDR3 is 13 amino acids. Together with reference TRBV2 and TRBJ2-1, the CDR3 gives the full variable domain: EPEVTQTPSHQVTQMGQEVILRCVPISNHLYFYWYRQILGQKVEFLVSFYNNEISEKSEIFDDQFSVERPDGSNFTLKIRSTKLEDSAMYFCASRTSAYNEQFFGPGTRLTVL.

The J gene is TRBJ1-1, the V gene TRBV28, with a tentative D call TRBD1 (5 bases). Per the germline V gene, CDR1 is MDHEN and CDR2 is SYDVKM. The CDR3 runs 14 residues. V lost 6 bases to trimming and J lost 1 base, with 12 bases between them. The CDR3 reads CASRTAYENTEAFF. The CDR3 DNA follows: TGTGCCAGCAGGACAGCCTACGAGAACACTGAAGCTTTCTTT.

Worth noting for this clone: Other DNA sequences in this sample translate to the same CDR3. The genes are TRBV30 and TRBJ2-5; D may correspond to TRBD1 or TRBD2 (5 bases each). This CDR3 has 11 amino acids. With 1 base removed from V and 5 bases from J, the gap between germline ends came to 5 bases. Per germline, CDR1 GTSNPN and CDR2 SVGIG (reference sequence). The CDR3 coding sequence is TGTGCCTGGAGTGGGGGGGAGACCCAGTACTTC. Its protein product is CAWSGGETQYF. The full variable domain, in which reference TRBV30 and TRBJ2-5 provide the parts outside the CDR3, is SQTIHQWPATLVQPVGSPLSLECTVEGTSNPNLYWYRQAAGRGLQLLFYSVGIGQISSEVPQNLSASRPQDRQFILSSKKLLLSDSGFYLCAWSGGETQYFGPGTRLLVL.

This sequence joins TRBV6-5 and TRBJ2-6; 8 nucleotides match TRBD1. The V gene's germline CDR1 is MNHEY and CDR2 SVGAGI. J gave up 4 bases and V 6 bases, and 2 bases lay outside the gene matches. The CDR3 has 14 amino acids. The CDR3 loop is CASRDRVGANVLTF. The CDR3 DNA sequence: TGTGCCAGCAGGGACAGGGTCGGGGCCAACGTCCTGACTTTC.

The chain links TRBV6-5 to TRBJ2-6, with D unresolved. Germline lookup yields CDR1 MNHEY and CDR2 SVGAGI. This CDR3 region has 15 residues. The ends were cut back, 2 bases at V and 2 bases at J, with 7 bases in the middle. In DNA, the CDR3 is TGTGCCAGCAGTTACACGATAACTGGGGCCAACGTCCTGACTTTC. Protein product: CASSYTITGANVLTF.

DNA of the CDR3: TGTGCCTGGGCCCCCCGGGACAGCATATACAATGAGCAGTTCTTC. This codes for CAWAPRDSIYNEQFF. This chain connects TRBV30 to TRBJ2-1, with TRBD1 matching over 7 bases. The CDR3 is 15 residues long. Germline CDR1 GTSNPN, CDR2 SVGIG (reference sequence). Trimming took 5 bases from V and 4 from J; bases not matched to a gene: 11.

This chain joins TRBV29-1 and TRBJ2-1; 16 bases map to TRBD2. The CDR3 spans 16 residues. Trimming cost V 6 bases and J 8 bases; bases outside gene matches: 10. CDR1 and CDR2 from the germline V gene are SQVTM and ANQGSEA. DNA of the CDR3: TGCAGCGTCGCCGGGACTAGCGGGAGGGGTGGCGATGAGCAGTTCTTC. Residues: CSVAGTSGRGGDEQFF.

The chain links TRBV25-1 to TRBJ1-4; D gene unclear. Deletions cut 3 bases from V and 7 bases from J, with 15 bases between. This CDR3 is built from 15 residues. The germline V gene encodes CDR1 MGHDK and CDR2 SYGVNS. CDR3 protein: CASSDAGGGREKLFF. For the CDR3, the DNA is TGTGCCAGCAGTGATGCGGGAGGAGGACGTGAAAAACTGTTTTTT.

The J gene is TRBJ2-7, the V gene TRBV6-5, with TRBD2 matching 7 bases. This CDR3 has 14 residues. From germline, CDR1 is MNHEY and CDR2 SVGAGI. Trimming cost V 7 bases and J 3 bases; bases outside gene matches: 9. The chain's CDR3 is CASTLGTGGYEQYF. The CDR3, as DNA: TGTGCCAGCACCTTGGGGACGGGGGGCTACGAGCAGTACTTC.

The chain recombines TRBV19 with TRBJ2-1, with D possibly TRBD2 on 5 matching bases. The germline V and J ends were trimmed by 5 bases and 7 bases, with 15 bases remaining between them. Germline V gene lookup returns CDR1 LNHDA and CDR2 SQIVND (reference sequence). The CDR3 is 14 amino acids. The CDR3 sequence: CASSFGRTSNEQFF. Here the CDR3 DNA reads TGTGCCAGTAGTTTCGGAAGGACTTCAAATGAGCAGTTCTTC. Supplemented by reference TRBV19 and TRBJ2-1, the full variable domain reads DGGITQSPKYLFRKEGQNVTLSCEQNLNHDAMYWYRQDPGQGLRLIYYSQIVNDFQKGDIAEGYSVSREKKESFPLTVTSAQKNPTAFYLCASSFGRTSNEQFFGPGTRLTVL.